This TCR beta chain was captured by sequencing in a study of blood T cell repertoires in COVID-19. Study-wide context: COVID-19 samples from acute and convalescent phases originated in the United States, Italy and Spain.

Source study methods: Using reference gene primer amplification, nucleated cell counts were estimated. Sequencing was performed with immunoSEQ multiplex PCR; in TCRdb, only in-frame clones are kept and a portion is missing. V, J and clone size are taken as reported in that table, and D and trimming were inferred from the DNA itself. The table records 230,000 or so clones, more than 70% of them present only once. Trimming left V 1 base short and J 3 bases short, with 9 bases between. This CDR3 has 14 residues. The germline V gene has CDR1 LNHDA and CDR2 SQIVND (reference sequence). The material sequenced was PBMCs or T cells enriched from blood (not recorded which). This clonotype originated in a woman in her thirties or forties with acute COVID-19. The V and J genes are TRBV19 and TRBJ1-1; tentative D call: TRBD1 (6 bases). The CDR3 spells CASSIGQGYTEAFF. The CDR3, as DNA: TGTGCCAGTAGTATAGGGCAGGGGTACACTGAAGCTTTCTTT.